This entry describes one TCR beta chain. These data belong to a study of blood T cell repertoires in COVID-19. Study context: In each case, the material was cDNA or gDNA derived from T cells, B-cell-depleted T cells, or PBMCs.

Germline V gene data show CDR1 as SGHRS and CDR2 as YFSETQ. V shed 3 bases and J shed 2 bases, with 21 bases lying between them. This CDR3 comprises 17 residues. Original analysis: Researchers report that nucleated cell counts were estimated from reference gene primer amplification. This table comes from immunoSEQ multiplex PCR, and its TCRdb copy is limited to in-frame clones, with some not included. V, J and clone size reflect that table, while D and trimming were determined from the DNA. This table has tens of thousands of clones, approximately 80% appearing once. V is TRBV5-1 and J is TRBJ2-7; tentatively, D is TRBD2 (6 bases). The source is a man aged 50 or older with COVID-19, enrolled during active disease. Specimen: peripheral blood. The CDR3 protein is CASSSLAANGLAYEQYF. DNA of the CDR3: TGCGCCAGCAGCTCACTAGCCGCGAACGGGCTTGCCTACGAGCAGTACTTC.